The present TCR beta chain was sequenced within a study of PD-1 blockade in classical Hodgkin lymphoma (dated by TCRdb to between 2020 and 2021). Looking at the study overall: Nivolumab dosing was 3 mg/kg intravenously every 2 weeks, continuing until either disease progression or unacceptable toxicity. To define a peripheral blood immune signature of response to PD-1 blockade in classical Hodgkin lymphoma, the study combined TCR beta sequencing with CyTOF. Results the study describes overall, beyond this receptor: Newly diagnosed patients were reported to have lower baseline TCR diversity than healthy donors, and relapsed/refractory patients were reported to have lower baseline TCR diversity still. The study covered only a single clinical trial cohort, and the causes of the repertoire differences, possibly disease activity or prior therapy, were still not defined. Lower diversity was seen in patients whose nivolumab began less than 1 year after ASCT, and these patients were left out of later analyses so that immune reconstitution would not confound the results. CD4+ but not CD8+ TCR diversity rose significantly by C4D1 (p=0.0027 vs p=0.16), most apparent in complete responders (p=0.02). Trial patients achieving complete response had baseline diversity similar to newly diagnosed patients, whereas partial responders and progressors had significantly lower diversity.

Sequences KGHSH (CDR1) and LQKENI (CDR2) are obtained from the germline V gene. Clipping removes 3 bases from V and 2 bases from J, with 7 as the unmatched junction base count. Including the terminal cysteine and phenylalanine, the CDR3 comprises 16 residues. The CDR3 DNA has 48 bases and is translated from base 1. On this clone: Its binding antigen is unknown. Per-base quality was not reported, and no clone a single base away is much larger than it.

The Qiagen DNeasy kit was used to extract genomic DNA both from unsorted PBMCs and from the negatively selected CD4+ and CD8+ fractions. Amplification of TCR beta CDR3 regions was done by immunoSEQ multiplex PCR with primers that anneal to V and J segments. A synthetic immune receptor repertoire was used to minimize amplification bias, and remaining bias was computationally removed after sequencing. Concerning the study's data processing: Repertoire diversity was quantified as the Shannon entropy index using custom Python scripts. Unsorted, CD4+ and CD8+ repertoires were examined separately, except in combined analyses, for which CD4+ and CD8+ sequences were merged in silico. Clonal expansion was defined as at least a 2-fold frequency increase after treatment relative to C1D1, with a pseudocount of 0.5 for undetected baseline clones. Clones with 0 or 1 copy at C1D1 were classified as singleton clones, and clones with 2 or more copies were classified as non-singleton clones. Clones expanded in unsorted samples were labelled as CD4+, CD8+ or unknown by matching protein sequences in sorted samples from the same patient. Wilcoxon tests were applied to paired samples to test diversity changes from C1D1 to C4D1. The table comes from immuneACCESS by way of TCRdb, which keeps in-frame sequences with V and J called. Part of the clones is missing from these tables; in studies checked, under half for an unresolved V gene and the rest for unknown reasons. V, J and clone size are those of that table, while D and trimming were read from the DNA. In all, the sample holds fewer than 50,000 clones, and about 77% of those were seen once. Of the sample, over 35% is held by the ten largest clones.

The label giving this sample's time point can be read as: cycle 4 day 1 (C4D1), after about 6 weeks of nivolumab. Every trial patient had relapsed following autologous stem cell transplantation, and prior brentuximab vedotin exposure was what differed among cohorts A, B and C. The trial cohort was composed of over 50 patients with relapsed/refractory classical Hodgkin lymphoma, for whom complete response, partial response or progressive disease was recorded as best overall response. In the multi-cohort phase II CheckMate 205 trial, trial patients received single-agent nivolumab. An independent review committee assessed best overall response using the 2007 International Working Group response criteria. Trial PBMCs were collected immediately before nivolumab initiation (C1D1) and during therapy at cycle 2 day 1 and cycle 4 day 1. Peripheral blood was collected in 8 mL Vacutainer Cell Preparation Tubes, from which PBMCs were isolated by centrifugation and then cryopreserved.

The material sequenced was peripheral blood mononuclear cells (PBMCs), taken before the fourth cycle of nivolumab. The TCR comes from a human donor with classical Hodgkin lymphoma. Here the chain combines TRBV18 and TRBJ2-7; TRBD1 agrees with 10 junctional bases. CDR3 loop: CASSPIRTGGAYEQYF. The DNA sequence is TGTGCCAGCTCACCCATCCGGACAGGGGGAGCCTACGAGCAGTACTTC.